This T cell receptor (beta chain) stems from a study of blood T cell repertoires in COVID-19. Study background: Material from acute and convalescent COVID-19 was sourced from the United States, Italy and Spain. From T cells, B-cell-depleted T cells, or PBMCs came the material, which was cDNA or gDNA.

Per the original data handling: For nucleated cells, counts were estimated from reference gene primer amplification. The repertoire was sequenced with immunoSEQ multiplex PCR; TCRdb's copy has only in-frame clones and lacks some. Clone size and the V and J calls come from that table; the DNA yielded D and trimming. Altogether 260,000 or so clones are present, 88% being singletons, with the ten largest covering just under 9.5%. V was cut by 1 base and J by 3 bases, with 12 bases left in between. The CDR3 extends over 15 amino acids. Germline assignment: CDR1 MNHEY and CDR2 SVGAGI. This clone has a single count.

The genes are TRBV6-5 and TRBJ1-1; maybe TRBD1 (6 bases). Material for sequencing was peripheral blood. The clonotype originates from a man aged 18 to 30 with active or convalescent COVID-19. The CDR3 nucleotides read TGTGCCAGCAGTTACTTGGCGACAGGCGACACTGAAGCTTTCTTT. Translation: CASSYLATGDTEAFF.